This passage covers 22 T cell receptor beta chains from one sample sequenced in a study of T cells after yellow fever vaccination. TCRdb reprocessed the 5' RACE reads via MiXCR and lists one record per CDR3 protein. The data hold around 530,000 distinct CDR3 sequences, with around a sixth observed a single time. Sequenced here: PBMCs, sampled around 5 days after the first yellow fever vaccination. These receptors came from a man younger than 35 who received the YFV17D yellow fever vaccine.

In its sample, this clonotype was seen many times. The chain uses TRBV19 and TRBJ1-1; D remains unclear. Trimming took off 3 bases at V and 1 base at J, with 6 bases between the two ends. The CDR3 totals 13 residues. From germline, CDR1 is LNHDA and CDR2 SQIVND (reference sequence). The CDR3 loop is CASSILQNTEAFF. CDR3 in DNA: TGTGCCAGTAGTATCTTACAGAACACTGAAGCTTTCTTT.

This chain uses TRBV5-1 with TRBJ1-1; 8 bases are a match to TRBD1. V dropped 4 bases and J dropped 3; count of bases not matched to a gene: 5. In germline, CDR1 is SGHRS, CDR2 YFSETQ. The CDR3 spans 14 residues. Here the CDR3 DNA reads TGCGCCAGCAGCGCCCAGGGGGCGCACACTGAAGCTTTCTTT. It is translated as CASSAQGAHTEAFF. Full variable domain (remainder filled in from reference TRBV5-1 and TRBJ1-1): KAGVTQTPRYLIKTRGQQVTLSCSPISGHRSVSWYQQTPGQGLQFLFEYFSETQRNKGNFPGRFSGRQFSNSRSEMNVSTLELGDSALYLCASSAQGAHTEAFFGQGTRLTVV.

There are a few counts of this clonotype. The rearrangement links TRBV5-1 to TRBJ1-6, with 7 bases identical to TRBD1. The germline V gene encodes CDR1 SGHRS and CDR2 YFSETQ. Trimming removed 0 bases from V and 8 bases from J; junction bases left unmatched: 2. The CDR3 length is 14 residues. CDR3 in amino acids: CASSLEGTDSPLHF. The CDR3 DNA reads TGCGCCAGCAGCTTGGAAGGGACAGATTCACCCCTCCACTTT.

This clonotype was found many times. The genes are TRBV24-1 and TRBJ2-1, with a weak D call TRBD2 (6 bases). From germline, CDR1 is KGHDR and CDR2 SFDVKD. The CDR3 loop spans 16 amino acids. V was trimmed by 5 bases and J by 6 bases, leaving 19 bases between them. CDR3 nucleotide sequence: TGTGCCACCAGTGGAGCGGGCGCCGAGCGTTTCAATGAGCAGTTCTTC. This sequence encodes CATSGAGAERFNEQFF.

This clonotype was observed a handful of times. V is TRBV7-6 and J is TRBJ2-7, with a weak D call TRBD1 (5 bases). Trimming removed 5 bases at V and 1 base at J, with 9 bases between. The germline V gene has CDR1 SGHVS and CDR2 FNYEAQ. This CDR3 is 13 amino acids long. The CDR3 sequence is CASSAQESYEQYF. The CDR3 coding sequence is TGTGCCAGCAGCGCACAGGAATCCTACGAGCAGTACTTC.

This clonotype was detected only a few times. This sequence joins TRBV29-1 and TRBJ2-1; tentatively, D is TRBD2 (7 bases). Trimming removed 4 bases from V and 9 bases from J, with 13 bases in between. The germline V gene encodes CDR1 SQVTM and CDR2 ANQGSEA. CDR3 length: 12 amino acids. CDR3 DNA: TGCAGCGTTGTGGGGGGGGGCCGTGAGCAGTTCTTC. Protein product: CSVVGGGREQFF.

This clonotype has at least ten counts. The rearrangement joins TRBV7-2 to TRBJ1-1; D uncertain. Per the germline V gene, CDR1 is SGHTA and CDR2 is FQGNSA. The CDR3 runs to 12 residues. V lost 7 bases, J lost 2 bases, and 8 bases lay in between. In DNA, the CDR3 is TGTGCCAGCACCCCATTCAACACTGAAGCTTTCTTT. It specifies CASTPFNTEAFF.

V usage is TRBV15 and J usage is TRBJ2-6; D gene ambiguous. Germline V gives CDR1 LNHNV, CDR2 YYDKDF (reference sequence). The CDR3 spans 17 residues. V lost 0 bases and J lost 0, with 9 bases in between. CDR3 sequence: CATSRDPSSSGANVLTF. CDR3 in DNA: TGTGCCACCAGCAGAGACCCATCCAGCTCTGGGGCCAACGTCCTGACTTTC.

This clonotype was observed a few times. This chain links TRBV5-4 with TRBJ2-5; TRBD1 matches 8 bases. The V gene's germline CDR1 is SGHNT and CDR2 YYREEE (reference sequence). V lost 0 bases and J lost 2; bases outside the gene matches: 6. This CDR3 has 16 amino acids. Here the CDR3 DNA reads TGTGCCAGCAGCTTGGGACAGGGGATTTATCAAGAGACCCAGTACTTC. Protein sequence: CASSLGQGIYQETQYF.

This chain links TRBV7-2 with TRBJ1-4; 8 nucleotides agree with TRBD1. The CDR3 contains 14 residues. Trimming took 5 bases from V and 8 from J; bases not matched to a gene: 7. CDR1 is SGHTA and CDR2 is FQGNSA in the germline V gene. CDR3 sequence (DNA): TGTGCCAGCAGCACTAGGACAGGGAGGGAAAAACTGTTTTTT. Its protein product is CASSTRTGREKLFF.

This clonotype turned up a few times. The V call is TRBV7-9, the J call TRBJ2-5, with 10 bases lining up with TRBD2. Germline V gene sequence: CDR1 SEHNR, CDR2 FQNEAQ (reference sequence). This CDR3 has 15 amino acids. V gave up 6 bases and J gave up 4 bases; unmatched junction bases: 8. The CDR3 nucleotides read TGTGCCAGCAGAACTAGCGGGGAAGGGAGAGAGACCCAGTACTTC. This translates into CASRTSGEGRETQYF.

The chain joins TRBV6-5 to TRBJ2-3; maybe TRBD1 (5 bases). The V end lost 4 bases, the J end lost 2 bases, and 13 bases lay between the germline ends. Per the germline V gene, CDR1 is MNHEY and CDR2 is SVGAGI. This CDR3 spans 15 amino acids. The CDR3 region has the DNA TGTGCCAGCAGTTCGCAGACAGCCGACACAGATACGCAGTATTTT. Amino acid sequence: CASSSQTADTDTQYF.

The genes are TRBV6-5 and TRBJ1-1; 7 bases fit TRBD1. CDR1 is MNHEY, CDR2 SVGAGI, per germline. There are 16 residues in the CDR3. Trimming cost V 2 bases and J 1 base; bases outside gene matches: 7. CDR3 in DNA: TGTGCCAGCAGTTACACCCCCCGGACAGGGAACACTGAAGCTTTCTTT. Translation gives CASSYTPRTGNTEAFF.

The chain couples TRBV4-3 to TRBJ1-4; D remains ambiguous. The germline CDR1 and CDR2 sequences are LGHNA and YSLEER. V shed 1 base and J shed 7 bases, with 13 bases lying between them. The CDR3 has 15 amino acids. CDR3 nucleotides: TGCGCCAGCAGCCAAGGAGGGTCCTCGGGTGAAAAACTGTTTTTT. Translating gives CASSQGGSSGEKLFF.

This clonotype occurred a few times. The V call is TRBV4-3, the J call TRBJ2-3; 14 bases line up with TRBD2. Losses at the gene ends were 0 bases for V and 4 bases for J; bases not matched to a gene: 3. CDR1 is LGHNA and CDR2 is YSLEER in the germline V gene. This CDR3 region has 17 residues. DNA for the CDR3: TGCGCCAGCAGCCAAGAGGGGACTAGCGGGGGCGCAGATACGCAGTATTTT. It specifies CASSQEGTSGGADTQYF.

A remark on this clonotype: An end of the junction differs from the germline gene, which may be a read error. The chain employs TRBV9 and TRBJ2-2, with D perhaps being TRBD1 or TRBD2 (5 bases each). There are 16 residues in the CDR3. Germline CDR1 and CDR2: SGDLS and YYNGEE. DNA for the CDR3: TGTGCCAGCAGCGTAGGGGGGTTAGCGAATACCGGGGAGCTGTTTTTT. As protein: CASSVGGLANTGELFF. The whole variable domain, filled in from reference TRBV9 and TRBJ2-2, reads DSGVTQTPKHLITATGQRVTLRCSPRSGDLSVYWYQQSLDQGLQFLIQYYNGEERAKGNILERFSAQQFPDLHSELNLSSLELGDSALYFCASSVGGLANTGELFFGEGSRLTVL.

This clonotype was seen a few times. The V call is TRBV7-9, the J call TRBJ1-2; D uncertain. Germline lookup yields CDR1 SEHNR and CDR2 FQNEAQ (reference sequence). This CDR3 region has 14 residues. V lost 5 bases and J lost 2, with 12 bases in between. The CDR3 loop reads CASSAFEANYGYTF. Written as DNA, the CDR3 is TGTGCCAGCAGCGCATTTGAGGCGAACTATGGCTACACCTTC.

Only a few counts were recorded for this clonotype. The chain uses TRBV10-2 and TRBJ2-2; D gene uncertain. CDR1 WSHSY and CDR2 SAAADI come from the germline V gene. This CDR3 has 11 amino acids. The V and J ends lost 8 bases and 1 base respectively, with 2 bases between them. For the CDR3, the DNA is TGCGCCAGCGAGAACACCGGGGAGCTGTTTTTT. Amino acid sequence: CASENTGELFF.

Only a few counts were recorded for this clonotype. V gene TRBV5-1 combines with J gene TRBJ1-1, with no clear D. Germline CDR1 is SGHRS and CDR2 is YFSETQ. The CDR3 totals 13 residues. V lost 5 bases, J lost 3 bases, and 11 bases lay in between. The CDR3: CASRAQFDTEAFF. DNA of the CDR3: TGCGCCAGCAGGGCCCAGTTTGACACTGAAGCTTTCTTT. Together with reference TRBV5-1 and TRBJ1-1, the CDR3 gives the full variable domain: KAGVTQTPRYLIKTRGQQVTLSCSPISGHRSVSWYQQTPGQGLQFLFEYFSETQRNKGNFPGRFSGRQFSNSRSEMNVSTLELGDSALYLCASRAQFDTEAFFGQGTRLTVV.

There are a few counts of this clonotype. This sequence joins TRBV7-2 and TRBJ2-3; no reliable D call. Germline-derived CDR1 and CDR2 are SGHTA and FQGNSA. Trimming cost V 1 base and J 0 bases, with 8 bases left between them. CDR3 length equals 15 residues. CDR3 amino acids: CASSLVPDSTDTQYF. CDR3 coding DNA: TGTGCCAGCAGCTTAGTTCCGGATAGCACAGATACGCAGTATTTT. Using reference TRBV7-2 and TRBJ2-3 for the parts outside the CDR3, the full variable domain is GAGVSQSPSNKVTEKGKDVELRCDPISGHTALYWYRQSLGQGLEFLIYFQGNSAPDKSGLPSDRFSAERTGGSVSTLTIQRTQQEDSAVYLCASSLVPDSTDTQYFGPGTRLTVL.

A few counts support this clonotype. This chain connects TRBV6-2 or TRBV6-3 to TRBJ1-5; 12 bases are a match to TRBD1. Unmatched junction bases numbered 7, after V lost 7 bases and J lost 6 bases. Germline loops: CDR1 MNHEY, CDR2 SVGEGT. The CDR3 loop spans 15 amino acids. In nucleotides, the CDR3 is TGTGCCAGCACCAAGGGACAGGGGGCTCGTCAGCCCCAGCATTTT. Encoded protein: CASTKGQGARQPQHF.

This clonotype has ten or more counts. The chain employs TRBV6-1 and TRBJ1-5, with TRBD1 as a possible D gene (6 bases). There are 15 residues in the CDR3. CDR1 is MNHNS and CDR2 is SASEGT in the germline V gene. The V end lost 3 bases, the J end lost 8 bases, and 17 bases lay between the germline ends. The CDR3 bases are TGTGCCAGCAGTGAGGGGACACTCGGATGGGAGCCCCAGCATTTT. Translation gives CASSEGTLGWEPQHF.